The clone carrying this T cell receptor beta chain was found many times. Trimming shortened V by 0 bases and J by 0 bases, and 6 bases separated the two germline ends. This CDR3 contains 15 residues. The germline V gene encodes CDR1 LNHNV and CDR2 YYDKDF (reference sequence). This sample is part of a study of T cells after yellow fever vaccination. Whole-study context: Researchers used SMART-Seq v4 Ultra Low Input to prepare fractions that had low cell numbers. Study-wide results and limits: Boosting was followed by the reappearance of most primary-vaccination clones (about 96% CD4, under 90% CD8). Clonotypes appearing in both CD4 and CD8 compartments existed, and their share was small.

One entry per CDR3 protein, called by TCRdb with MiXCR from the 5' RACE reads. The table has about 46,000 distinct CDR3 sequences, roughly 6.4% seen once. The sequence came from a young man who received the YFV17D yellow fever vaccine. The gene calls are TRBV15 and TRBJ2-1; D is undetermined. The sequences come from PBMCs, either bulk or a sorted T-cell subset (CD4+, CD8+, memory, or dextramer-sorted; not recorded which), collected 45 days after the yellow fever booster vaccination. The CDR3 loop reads CATSRDPSSYNEQFF. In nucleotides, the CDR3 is TGTGCCACCAGCAGAGATCCTAGCTCCTACAATGAGCAGTTCTTC.